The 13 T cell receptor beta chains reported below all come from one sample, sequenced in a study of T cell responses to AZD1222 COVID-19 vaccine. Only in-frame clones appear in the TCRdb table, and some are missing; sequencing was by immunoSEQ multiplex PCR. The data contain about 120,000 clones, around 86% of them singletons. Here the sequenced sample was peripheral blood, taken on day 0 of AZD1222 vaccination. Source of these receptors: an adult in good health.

The CDR3 here is CASSSGTANTGELFF. CDR3 nucleotide sequence: TGTGCCAGTAGTTCCGGGACGGCGAACACCGGGGAGCTGTTTTTT. V usage is TRBV19 and J usage is TRBJ2-2; D may be TRBD1 or TRBD2 (5 bases each). Trimming stripped 5 bases from V and 0 bases from J, with 10 bases between. The germline gives CDR1 LNHDA, CDR2 SQIVND (reference sequence). The CDR3 contains 15 residues.

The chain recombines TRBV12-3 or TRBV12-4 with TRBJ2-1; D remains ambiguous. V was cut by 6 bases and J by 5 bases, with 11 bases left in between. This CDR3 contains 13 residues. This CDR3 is CASRPAADNEQFF. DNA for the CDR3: TGTGCCAGCAGGCCGGCGGCGGACAATGAGCAGTTCTTC.

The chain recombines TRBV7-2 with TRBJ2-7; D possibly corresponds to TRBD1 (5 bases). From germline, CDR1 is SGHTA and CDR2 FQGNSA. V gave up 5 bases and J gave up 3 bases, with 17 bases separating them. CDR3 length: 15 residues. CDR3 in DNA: TGTGCCAGCAGCCCCTCTGGACAACTCAGCTACGAGCAGTACTTC. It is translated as CASSPSGQLSYEQYF.

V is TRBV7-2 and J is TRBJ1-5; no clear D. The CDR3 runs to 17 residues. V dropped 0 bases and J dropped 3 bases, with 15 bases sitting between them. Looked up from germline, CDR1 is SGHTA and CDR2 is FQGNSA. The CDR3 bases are TGTGCCAGCAGCTTAGCGGTGAGGCTGAGAAACAATCAGCCCCAGCATTTT. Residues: CASSLAVRLRNNQPQHF.

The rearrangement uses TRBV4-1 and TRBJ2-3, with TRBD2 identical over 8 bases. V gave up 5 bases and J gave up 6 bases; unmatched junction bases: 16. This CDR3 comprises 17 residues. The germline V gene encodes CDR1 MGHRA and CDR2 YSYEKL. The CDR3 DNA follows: TGCGCCAGCAGCGAAGCCAGCGGGGGAGCCCTCCGGGATACGCAGTATTTT. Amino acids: CASSEASGGALRDTQYF.

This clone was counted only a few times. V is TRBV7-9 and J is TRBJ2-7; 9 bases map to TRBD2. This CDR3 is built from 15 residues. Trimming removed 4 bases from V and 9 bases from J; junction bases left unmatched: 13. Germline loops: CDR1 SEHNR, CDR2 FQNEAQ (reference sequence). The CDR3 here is CASSSPRGGLKWQYF. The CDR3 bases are TGTGCCAGCAGCTCCCCGCGGGGGGGGTTGAAGTGGCAGTACTTC. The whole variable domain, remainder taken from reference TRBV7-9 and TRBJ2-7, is DTGVSQNPRHKITKRGQNVTFRCDPISEHNRLYWYRQTLGQGPEFLTYFQNEAQLEKSRLLSDRFSAERPKGSFSTLEIQRTEQGDSAMYLCASSSPRGGLKWQYFGPGTRLTVT.

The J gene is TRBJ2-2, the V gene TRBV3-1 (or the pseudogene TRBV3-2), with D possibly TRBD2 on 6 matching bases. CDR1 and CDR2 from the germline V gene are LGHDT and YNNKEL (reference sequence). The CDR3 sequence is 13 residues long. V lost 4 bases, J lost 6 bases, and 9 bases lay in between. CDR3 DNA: TGTGCCAGCAGCCGAGGAGGGCCCGGGGAGCTGTTTTTT. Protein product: CASSRGGPGELFF.

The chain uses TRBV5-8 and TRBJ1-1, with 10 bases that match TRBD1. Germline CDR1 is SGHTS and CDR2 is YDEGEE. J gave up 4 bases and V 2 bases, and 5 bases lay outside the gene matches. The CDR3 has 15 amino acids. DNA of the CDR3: TGTGCCAGCAGCTTCAACGGACAGGGGGGCACTGAAGCTTTCTTT. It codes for CASSFNGQGGTEAFF.

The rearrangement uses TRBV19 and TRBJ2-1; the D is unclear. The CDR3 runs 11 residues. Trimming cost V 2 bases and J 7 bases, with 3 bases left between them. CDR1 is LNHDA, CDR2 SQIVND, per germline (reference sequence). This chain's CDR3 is CASSILNEQFF. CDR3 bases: TGTGCCAGTAGTATACTTAATGAGCAGTTCTTC.

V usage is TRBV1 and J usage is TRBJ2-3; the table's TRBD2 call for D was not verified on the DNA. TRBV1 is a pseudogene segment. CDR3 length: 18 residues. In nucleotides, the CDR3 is TGCACCAGCAGCCAGGGGACTAGCGGGAGAACAATTACAGATACGCAGTATTTT. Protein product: CTSSQGTSGRTITDTQYF.

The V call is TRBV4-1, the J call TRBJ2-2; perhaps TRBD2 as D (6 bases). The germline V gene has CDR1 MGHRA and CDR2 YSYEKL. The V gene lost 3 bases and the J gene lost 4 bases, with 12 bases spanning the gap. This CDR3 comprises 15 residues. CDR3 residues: CASSQSGGSTGELFF. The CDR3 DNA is TGCGCCAGCAGCCAGTCAGGAGGGTCCACCGGGGAGCTGTTTTTT.

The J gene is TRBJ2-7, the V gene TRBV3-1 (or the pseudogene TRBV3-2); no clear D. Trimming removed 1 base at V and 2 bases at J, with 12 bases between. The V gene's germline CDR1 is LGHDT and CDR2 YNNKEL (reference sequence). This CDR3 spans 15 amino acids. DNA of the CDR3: TGTGCCAGCAGCCAAGTGGGTCGGGTAGCCTACGAGCAGTACTTC. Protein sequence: CASSQVGRVAYEQYF.

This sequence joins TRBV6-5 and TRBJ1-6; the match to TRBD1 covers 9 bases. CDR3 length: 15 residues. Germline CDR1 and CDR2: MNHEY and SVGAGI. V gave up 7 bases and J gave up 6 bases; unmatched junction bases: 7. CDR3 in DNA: TGTGCCAGCACCTCTAAGGGACAGGGTAATTCACCCCTCCACTTT. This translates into CASTSKGQGNSPLHF.